This T cell receptor (beta chain) is drawn from a study of cytomegalovirus exposure and HLA in healthy donors. Study-wide findings and caveats: Later analysis identified a missense DCLRE1C variant that was linked to TCR beta V- and J-gene trimming. Both high specificity and high sensitivity reportedly marked the classifier's diagnosis of cytomegalovirus status.

Comments on this clone: Its specificity is not known.

The PCR contained 60 Vbeta and 13 Jbeta primers. Assay used: immunoSEQ multiplex PCR; TCRdb lists only in-frame clones, some missing. Here the sample table reports about 48,000 clones. This receptor was obtained from a woman between 40 and 55 years old in good health and CMV-seronegative. The sample comprised PBMCs.

CDR3 protein: CASSWDRDQPQHF. Here the CDR3 DNA reads TGTGCCAGCAGTTGGGACAGAGATCAGCCCCAGCATTTT. The rearrangement uses TRBV6-6 and TRBJ1-5; 7 nucleotides line up with TRBD1. The trim removed 4 bases at V and 5 bases at J, leaving 2 bases unmatched. The CDR3 length is 13 residues. Germline assignment: CDR1 MNHNY and CDR2 SVGAGI (reference sequence).